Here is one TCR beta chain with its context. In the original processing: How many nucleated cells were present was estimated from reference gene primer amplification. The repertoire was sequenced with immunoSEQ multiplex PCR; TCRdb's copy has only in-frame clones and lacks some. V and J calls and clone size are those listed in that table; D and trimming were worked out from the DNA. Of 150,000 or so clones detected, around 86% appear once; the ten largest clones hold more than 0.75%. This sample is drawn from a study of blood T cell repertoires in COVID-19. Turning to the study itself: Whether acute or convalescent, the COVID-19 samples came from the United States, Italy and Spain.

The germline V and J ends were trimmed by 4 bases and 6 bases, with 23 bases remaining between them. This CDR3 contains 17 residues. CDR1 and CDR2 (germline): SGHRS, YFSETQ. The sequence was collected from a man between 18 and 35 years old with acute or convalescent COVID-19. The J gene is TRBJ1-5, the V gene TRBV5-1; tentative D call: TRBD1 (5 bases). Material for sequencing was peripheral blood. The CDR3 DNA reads TGCGCCAGCAGCCCTGGGACCGGGAGGGGCAAGGGTCAGCCCCAGCATTTT. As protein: CASSPGTGRGKGQPQHF.